The 9 T cell receptor beta chains below all came from one sample that was sequenced in a study of T cell changes during pregnancy in multiple sclerosis. Produced via immunoSEQ multiplex PCR; TCRdb's table is partial and in-frame only. The sample has 40,000 to 50,000 clones, roughly 91% seen once. Sequenced material: CD4+ T cells from peripheral blood mononuclear cells, taken in the third trimester of pregnancy. The receptors come from a female donor with multiple sclerosis, enrolled in a pregnancy study.

This clone was observed a few times. V usage is TRBV25-1 and J usage is TRBJ1-1; D is undetermined. This CDR3 is built from 14 residues. The germline CDR1 and CDR2 sequences are MGHDK and SYGVNS. V lost 2 bases and J 3 bases, leaving 10 bases between the germline ends. CDR3 protein: CASSEHGWDTEAFF. The CDR3 coding sequence is TGTGCCAGCAGTGAACACGGGTGGGACACTGAAGCTTTCTTT.

The chain joins TRBV15 to TRBJ2-6, with a tentative D call TRBD2 (6 bases). The length of the CDR3 is 14 residues. CDR1 is LNHNV and CDR2 is YYDKDF in the germline V gene (reference sequence). V gave up 1 base and J gave up 8 bases, with 9 bases separating them. In nucleotides, the CDR3 is TGTGCCACCAGCAGAGGTGGGGGGACCAACGTCCTGACTTTC. It is translated as CATSRGGGTNVLTF.

The chain couples TRBV19 to TRBJ1-2, with 7 bases aligning to TRBD1. The length of the CDR3 is 14 residues. In germline, CDR1 is LNHDA, CDR2 SQIVND (reference sequence). The junction had 9 bases not matched to a gene; V was cut back by 6 bases and J by 5 bases. CDR3 protein: CASSPRGVGYGYTF. The CDR3 bases are TGTGCCAGTAGCCCCAGGGGGGTCGGATATGGCTACACCTTC. The whole variable domain, remainder taken from reference TRBV19 and TRBJ1-2, is DGGITQSPKYLFRKEGQNVTLSCEQNLNHDAMYWYRQDPGQGLRLIYYSQIVNDFQKGDIAEGYSVSREKKESFPLTVTSAQKNPTAFYLCASSPRGVGYGYTFGSGTRLTVV.

The J gene is TRBJ2-7, the V gene TRBV18, with 9 bases fitting TRBD1. V lost 5 bases to trimming and J lost 2 bases; unmatched junction nucleotides: 4. Germline V gene data show CDR1 as KGHSH and CDR2 as LQKENI. This CDR3 is 14 amino acids long. DNA for the CDR3: TGTGCCAGCTCATCACAGGGGGCCGCCTACGAGCAGTACTTC. This encodes CASSSQGAAYEQYF.

In this sample, this clone turned up once. The rearrangement uses TRBV18 and TRBJ1-2; D perhaps matches TRBD1 (5 bases). The V gene's germline CDR1 is KGHSH and CDR2 LQKENI. The CDR3 runs to 13 residues. V was cut by 2 bases and J by 5 bases, with 9 bases left in between. The CDR3 region has the DNA TGTGCCAGCTCACCAGAGAGACAGTATGGCTACACCTTC. Its translation is CASSPERQYGYTF.

The chain carries TRBV7-9 and TRBJ1-4; D remains ambiguous. The germline V gene encodes CDR1 SEHNR and CDR2 FQNEAQ (reference sequence). The CDR3 has 18 amino acids. V shed 2 bases and J shed 3 bases, with 19 bases lying between them. CDR3 protein: CASSLFALTPTPNEKLFF. CDR3 DNA sequence: TGTGCCAGCAGCTTATTTGCCTTAACACCGACACCTAATGAAAAACTGTTTTTT.

This clone was observed a single time. The chain uses TRBV30 and TRBJ2-1; D is perhaps TRBD2 (5 bases). V was pared by 2 bases and J by 15 bases, with 20 bases between. The V gene's germline CDR1 is GTSNPN and CDR2 SVGIG (reference sequence). The CDR3 runs 13 residues. The CDR3 DNA is TGTGCCTGGAGTATACCGTTCAGGACCGCGGGGTTCTTC. This sequence encodes CAWSIPFRTAGFF. Variable domain in full (rest from reference TRBV30 and TRBJ2-1): SQTIHQWPATLVQPVGSPLSLECTVEGTSNPNLYWYRQAAGRGLQLLFYSVGIGQISSEVPQNLSASRPQDRQFILSSKKLLLSDSGFYLCAWSIPFRTAGFFGPGTRLTVL.

The V call is TRBV7-2, the J call TRBJ2-7; D possibly corresponds to TRBD1 (6 bases). This CDR3 is 16 amino acids long. V was clipped by 2 bases and J by 0 bases, with 14 bases between them. Germline V lookup: CDR1 SGHTA, CDR2 FQGNSA. The CDR3 DNA sequence: TGTGCCAGCAGCTTACTTGGGGGCCTGAACTCCTACGAGCAGTACTTC. Translating it yields CASSLLGGLNSYEQYF.

This sequence joins TRBV30 and TRBJ2-3; 10 bases agree with TRBD2. CDR3 length: 14 amino acids. Germline V gene data show CDR1 as GTSNPN and CDR2 as SVGIG (reference sequence). Trimming at V came to 3 bases and at J to 3 bases, leaving 3 bases not matched to a gene. This chain's CDR3 is CAWSASGRTDTQYF. The CDR3 bases are TGTGCCTGGAGCGCTAGCGGGAGAACAGATACGCAGTATTTT.